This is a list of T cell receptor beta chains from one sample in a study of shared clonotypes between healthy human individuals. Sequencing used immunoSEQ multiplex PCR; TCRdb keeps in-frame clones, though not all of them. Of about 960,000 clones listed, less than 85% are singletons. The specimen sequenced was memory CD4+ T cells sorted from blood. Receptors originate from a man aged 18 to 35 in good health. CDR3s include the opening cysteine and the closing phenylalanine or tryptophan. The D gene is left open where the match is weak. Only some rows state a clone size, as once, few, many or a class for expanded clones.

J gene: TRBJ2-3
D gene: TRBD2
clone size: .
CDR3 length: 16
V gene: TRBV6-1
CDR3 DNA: TGTGCCAGCAGTGACCCGGGACTAGCGGGGGCAGATACGCAGTATTTT
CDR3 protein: CASSDPGLAGADTQYF

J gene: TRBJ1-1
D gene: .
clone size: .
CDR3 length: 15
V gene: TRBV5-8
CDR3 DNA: TGTGCCAGCAGCTTGGTAAAGGGCTCGTATACTGAAGCTTTCTTT
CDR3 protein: CASSLVKGSYTEAFF

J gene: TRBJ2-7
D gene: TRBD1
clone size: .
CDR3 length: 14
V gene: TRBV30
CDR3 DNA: TGTGCCTGGGGGAAAGGGACAGGGGGTCGCGAGCAGTACTTC
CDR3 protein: CAWGKGTGGREQYF

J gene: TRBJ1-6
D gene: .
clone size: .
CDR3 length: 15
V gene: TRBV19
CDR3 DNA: TGTGCCAGTAGAACGTCGACAGGAACTAATTCACCCCTCCACTTT
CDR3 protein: CASRTSTGTNSPLHF

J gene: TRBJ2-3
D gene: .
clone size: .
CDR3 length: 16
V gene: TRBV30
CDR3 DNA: TGTGCCTGGAGTGTAACGGGGATGGGGATCAGGGATACGCAGTATTTT
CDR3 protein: CAWSVTGMGIRDTQYF

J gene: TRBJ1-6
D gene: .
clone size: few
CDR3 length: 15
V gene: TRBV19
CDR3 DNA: TGTGCCAGTAGTATAGACAGGGGATATAATTCACCCCTCCACTTT
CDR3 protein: CASSIDRGYNSPLHF

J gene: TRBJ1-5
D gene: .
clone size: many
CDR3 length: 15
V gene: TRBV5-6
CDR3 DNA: TGTGCCAGTAGGTCCTGGGGGGATAGCCATCAGCCCCAGCATTTT
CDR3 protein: CASRSWGDSHQPQHF

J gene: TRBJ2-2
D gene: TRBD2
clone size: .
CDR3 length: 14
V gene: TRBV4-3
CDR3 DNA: TGCGCCAGCCGGGGACTAGGGGGCACCGGGGAGCTGTTTTTT
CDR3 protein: CASRGLGGTGELFF

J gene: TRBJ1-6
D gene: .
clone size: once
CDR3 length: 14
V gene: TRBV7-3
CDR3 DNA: TGTGCCAGCAGCTTAACACGGATGAATTCACCCCTCCACTTT
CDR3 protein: CASSLTRMNSPLHF

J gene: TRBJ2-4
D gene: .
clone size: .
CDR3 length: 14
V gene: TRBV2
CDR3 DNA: TGTGCCAGCAGTGAGGGGGCAGGGTGGGACATTCAGTACTTC
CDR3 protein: CASSEGAGWDIQYF

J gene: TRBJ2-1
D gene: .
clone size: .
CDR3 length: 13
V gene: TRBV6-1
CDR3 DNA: TGTGCCAGCAGTGAATCAGGGCCAGGGAGGCAGTTCTTC
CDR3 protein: CASSESGPGRQFF

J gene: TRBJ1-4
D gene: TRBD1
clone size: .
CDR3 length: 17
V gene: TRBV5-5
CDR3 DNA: TGTGCCAGCAGCCCGGGACAGGGGGCTGGAACTAATGAAAAACTGTTTTTT
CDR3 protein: CASSPGQGAGTNEKLFF

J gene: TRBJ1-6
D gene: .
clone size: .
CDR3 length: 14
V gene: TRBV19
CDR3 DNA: TGTGCCAGTAGTATAGACGGGAGCGGGTCACCCCTCCACTTT
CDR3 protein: CASSIDGSGSPLHF

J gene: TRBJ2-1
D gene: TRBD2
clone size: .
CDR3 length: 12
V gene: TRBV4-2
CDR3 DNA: TGTGCCAGCAGCCATGTTAGCGGGGAGCAGTTCTTC
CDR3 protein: CASSHVSGEQFF

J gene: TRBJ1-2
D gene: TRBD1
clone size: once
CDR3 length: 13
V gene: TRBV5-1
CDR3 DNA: TGCGCCAGCAGCTTCGGGGACAGGGATGGCTACACCTTC
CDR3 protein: CASSFGDRDGYTF

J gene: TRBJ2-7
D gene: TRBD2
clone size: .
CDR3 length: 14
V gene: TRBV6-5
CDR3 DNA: TGTGCCAGCAGCCCGGGAACTAGCGGGAGTGGGCAGTACTTC
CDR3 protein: CASSPGTSGSGQYF

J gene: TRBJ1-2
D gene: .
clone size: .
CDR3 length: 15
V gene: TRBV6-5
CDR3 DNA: TGTGCCAGCAGTTACGGGCAGGGAGGGAGCTATGGCTACACCTTC
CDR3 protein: CASSYGQGGSYGYTF

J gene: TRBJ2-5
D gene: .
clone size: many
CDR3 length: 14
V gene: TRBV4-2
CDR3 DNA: TGTGCCAGCAGCCAGGGGGGTGGCCAAGAGACCCAGTACTTC
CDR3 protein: CASSQGGGQETQYF

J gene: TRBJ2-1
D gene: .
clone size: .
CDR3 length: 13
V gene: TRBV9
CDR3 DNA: TGTGCCAGCAGCGTAGGGGCGAGCGATGAGCAGTTCTTC
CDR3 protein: CASSVGASDEQFF

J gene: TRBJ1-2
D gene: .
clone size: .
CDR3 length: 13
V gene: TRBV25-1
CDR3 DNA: TGTGCCAGCAGTGAAAGGGAAGGGATCGGCTACACCTTC
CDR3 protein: CASSEREGIGYTF

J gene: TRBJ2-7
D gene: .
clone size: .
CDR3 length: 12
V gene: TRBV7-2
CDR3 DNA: TGTGCCAGCAGCATTCCTCCCTACGAGCAGTACTTC
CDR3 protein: CASSIPPYEQYF

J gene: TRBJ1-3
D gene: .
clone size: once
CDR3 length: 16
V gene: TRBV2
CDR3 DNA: TGTGCCAGCAGTTGGGGGACGCCTGCCTCTGGAAACACCATATATTTT
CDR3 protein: CASSWGTPASGNTIYF

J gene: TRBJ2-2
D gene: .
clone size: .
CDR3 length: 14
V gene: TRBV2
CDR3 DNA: TGTGCCAGCAATCGAAGGACTAACACCGGGGAGCTGTTTTTT
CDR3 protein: CASNRRTNTGELFF

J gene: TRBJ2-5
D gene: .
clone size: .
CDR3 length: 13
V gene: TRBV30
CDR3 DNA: TGTGCCTGGTCGAGAGGGAGGCAAGAGACCCAGTACTTC
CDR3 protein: CAWSRGRQETQYF

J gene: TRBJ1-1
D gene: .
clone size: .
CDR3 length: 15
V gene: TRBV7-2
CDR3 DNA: TGTGCCAGCAGCTCCCTCGGACACCTGAACACTGAAGCTTTCTTT
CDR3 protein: CASSSLGHLNTEAFF

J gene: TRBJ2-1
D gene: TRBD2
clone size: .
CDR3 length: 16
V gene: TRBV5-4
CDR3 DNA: TGTGCCAGCAGCCTGGGGACAGGCGGACTAGCGGGGGAGCAGTTCTTC
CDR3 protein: CASSLGTGGLAGEQFF

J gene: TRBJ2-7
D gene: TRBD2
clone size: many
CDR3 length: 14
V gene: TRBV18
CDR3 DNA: TGTGCCAGCTCGCAGACTAGCGGGAGCTACGAGCAGTACTTC
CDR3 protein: CASSQTSGSYEQYF

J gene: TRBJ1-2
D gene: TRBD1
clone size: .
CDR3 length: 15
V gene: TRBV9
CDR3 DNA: TGTGCCAGCAGCAGATTCAGGGGGACCAACTATGGCTACACCTTC
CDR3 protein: CASSRFRGTNYGYTF

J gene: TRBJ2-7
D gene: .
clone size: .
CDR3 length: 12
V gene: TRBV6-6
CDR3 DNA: TGTGCCAGCAGTAGGGACACTGCTAAGCAGTACTTC
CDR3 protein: CASSRDTAKQYF

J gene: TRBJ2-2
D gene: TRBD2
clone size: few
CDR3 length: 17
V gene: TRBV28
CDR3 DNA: TGTGCCAGCAGTTTCCCCAGCGGGGGGAAGAACACCGGGGAGCTGTTTTTT
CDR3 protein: CASSFPSGGKNTGELFF

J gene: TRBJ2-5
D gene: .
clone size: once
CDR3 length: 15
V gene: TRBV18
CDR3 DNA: TGTGCCAGCTCACCACCGGGAGCGTACCAAGAGACCCAGTACTTC
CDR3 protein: CASSPPGAYQETQYF

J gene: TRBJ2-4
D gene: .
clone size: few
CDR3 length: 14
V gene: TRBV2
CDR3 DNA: TGTGCCAGCAGTGAGGACAGAGCCAAAAACATTCAGTACTTC
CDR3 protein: CASSEDRAKNIQYF

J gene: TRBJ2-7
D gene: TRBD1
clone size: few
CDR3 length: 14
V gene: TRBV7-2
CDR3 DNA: TGTGCCAGCAGCTTTGTGGGACAGGGTTCCGAGCAGTACTTC
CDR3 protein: CASSFVGQGSEQYF

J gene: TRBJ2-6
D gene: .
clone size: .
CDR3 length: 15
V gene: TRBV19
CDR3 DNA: TGTGCCAGTAGTACCACAGGGCTTGGGGCCAACGTCCTGACTTTC
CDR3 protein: CASSTTGLGANVLTF